What follows are 2 T cell receptor beta chains derived from one specimen sequenced in a study of molecular identifiers for immune sequencing clone quantification. MiXCR, applied by TCRdb to the PCR reads, yields one record per CDR3 protein. The sample records some 100,000 distinct CDR3 sequences, 15% to 20% being singletons. Sequencing was carried out using naive CD8+ T cells from blood, with Jurkat cell RNA spiked in. Described subset: FACS-sorted CD8+CD4-CCR7+CD45RA+ naive T cells. The receptor source for this set is a human donor in good health. Some libraries in this study had Jurkat cell RNA spiked in.

This clonotype has a count of ten or more. The chain combines TRBV12-3 or TRBV12-4 with TRBJ2-5; TRBD1 matches 7 bases. Trimming at V came to 5 bases and at J to 5 bases, leaving 8 bases not matched to a gene. This CDR3 has 14 residues. As DNA, the CDR3 is TGTGCCAGCAGTGAACAGGGGATTCTTGAGACCCAGTACTTC. The encoded protein is CASSEQGILETQYF.

Ten or more counts support this clonotype. The chain employs TRBV29-1 and TRBJ2-1; TRBD1 agrees at 8 bases. Germline values: CDR1 SQVTM, CDR2 ANQGSEA. J gave up 8 bases and V 5 bases, and 2 bases lay outside the gene matches. CDR3 length: 11 residues. The CDR3 region is CSVPGGYEQFF. CDR3 coding DNA: TGCAGCGTTCCAGGGGGCTATGAGCAGTTCTTC.